This entry concerns a single T cell receptor beta chain. The V gene end was trimmed by 2 bases and the J gene end by 0 bases; junction bases not matched to a gene: 3. The germline CDR1 and CDR2 sequences are GTSNPN and SVGIG (reference sequence). The CDR3 is made up of 15 amino acids. Reverse transcription used about 0.45 to 1 ug RNA and random hexamers. By means of immunoSEQ multiplex PCR, TCR beta CDR3 spanning 54 Vbeta and 13 Jbeta underwent amplification. MiXCR was run by TCRdb on the immunoSEQ multiplex PCR reads, yielding one entry per CDR3 protein. This table holds around 69,000 distinct CDR3 sequences, roughly 95% found once. These data originate in a study of CD8 T cells in Susac syndrome. The patients serving as multiple sclerosis controls were treatment-naive. They had stable or active relapsing-remitting disease and fulfilled revised McDonald criteria.

V is TRBV30 and J is TRBJ1-1; 10 bases match TRBD1. This TCR came from a human donor with multiple sclerosis. Source material: CD4+ T cells from PBMCs. In nucleotides, the CDR3 is TGTGCCTGGAGTACCGGGACAGGGGTGAACACTGAAGCTTTCTTT. This encodes CAWSTGTGVNTEAFF.